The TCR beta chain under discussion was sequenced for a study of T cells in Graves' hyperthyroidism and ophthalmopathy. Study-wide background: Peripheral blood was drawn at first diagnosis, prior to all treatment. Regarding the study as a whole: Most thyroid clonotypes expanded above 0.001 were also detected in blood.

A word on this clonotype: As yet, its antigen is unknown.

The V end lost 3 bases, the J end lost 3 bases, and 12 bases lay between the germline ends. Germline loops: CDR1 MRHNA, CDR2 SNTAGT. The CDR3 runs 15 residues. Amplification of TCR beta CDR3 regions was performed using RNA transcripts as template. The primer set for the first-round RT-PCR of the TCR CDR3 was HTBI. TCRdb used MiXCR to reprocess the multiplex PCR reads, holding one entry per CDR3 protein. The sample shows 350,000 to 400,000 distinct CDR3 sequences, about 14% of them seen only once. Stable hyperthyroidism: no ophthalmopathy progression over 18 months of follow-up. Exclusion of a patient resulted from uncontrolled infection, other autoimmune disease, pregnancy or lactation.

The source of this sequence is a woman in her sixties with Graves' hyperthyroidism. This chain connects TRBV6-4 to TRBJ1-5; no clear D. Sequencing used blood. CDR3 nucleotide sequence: TGTGCCAGCAGTGAAAGGTACGGGATCAATCAGCCCCAGCATTTT. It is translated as CASSERYGINQPQHF.